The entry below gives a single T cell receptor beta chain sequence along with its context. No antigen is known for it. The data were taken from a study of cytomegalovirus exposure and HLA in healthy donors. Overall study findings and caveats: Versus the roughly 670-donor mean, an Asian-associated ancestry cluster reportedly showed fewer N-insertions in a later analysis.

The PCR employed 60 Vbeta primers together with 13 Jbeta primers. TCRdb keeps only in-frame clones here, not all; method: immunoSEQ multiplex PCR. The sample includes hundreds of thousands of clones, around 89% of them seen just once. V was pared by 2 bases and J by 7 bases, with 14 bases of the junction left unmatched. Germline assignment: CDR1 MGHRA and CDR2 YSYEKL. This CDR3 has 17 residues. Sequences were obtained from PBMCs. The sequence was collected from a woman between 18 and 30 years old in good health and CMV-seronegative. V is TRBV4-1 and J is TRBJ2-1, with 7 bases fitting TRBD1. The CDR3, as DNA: TGCGCCAGCAGCCAAAATTTACAGGGGAACAGGGTTAATGAGCAGTTCTTC. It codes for CASSQNLQGNRVNEQFF.